This T cell receptor beta chain derives from a study of cytomegalovirus exposure and HLA in healthy donors. The PCR contained 60 Vbeta and 13 Jbeta primers. The repertoire was sequenced with immunoSEQ multiplex PCR; TCRdb's copy has only in-frame clones and lacks some. Of 160,000 or so clones in the sample, about 80% were seen once. A few counts support this clone. Its antigen is unidentified. General study findings and limits: Later work associated more than 15,000 TCR beta sequences with HLA alleles at 0.05 false discovery rate.

The sequencing sample was made of PBMCs. The clonotype originates from a man aged 25-45 years in good health and CMV-seronegative.

CDR3 region: CASSLAGGTGNTIYF. The CDR3 bases are TGTGCCAGCAGTTTAGCAGGGGGAACTGGAAACACCATATATTTT. The V and J genes are TRBV27 and TRBJ1-3, with 7 bases lining up with TRBD1. CDR3 length: 15 residues. CDR1 is MNHEY, CDR2 SMNVEV, per germline (reference sequence). Unmatched junction bases numbered 3, after V lost 2 bases and J lost 2 bases.